The sequence of this T cell receptor (beta chain) was determined in a study of T cell repertoires in cytomegalovirus infection. About this clonotype: Antigen: not known.

TCRdb recomputed calls from the reads with MiXCR, one row per CDR3 protein. This sample carries about 900,000 distinct CDR3 sequences, 30% to 40% of them seen once, and the ten largest clones take about 14%. Germline V gene lookup returns CDR1 MNHEY and CDR2 SMNVEV (reference sequence). With 6 bases removed from V and 5 bases from J, the gap between germline ends came to 13 bases. This CDR3 has 13 residues. V is TRBV27 and J is TRBJ1-2; D ambiguous. The sequence was collected from a human donor in good health (CMV status not recorded). Some clones in this sample may be carry-over from other donors' samples. The sequences come from cultured CD8+ T cells from PBMCs, collected from culture after CMV antigen stimulation. The CDR3 spells CASSSRPPYGYTF. As DNA, the CDR3 is TGTGCCAGCAGCTCCCGGCCTCCGTATGGCTACACCTTC.